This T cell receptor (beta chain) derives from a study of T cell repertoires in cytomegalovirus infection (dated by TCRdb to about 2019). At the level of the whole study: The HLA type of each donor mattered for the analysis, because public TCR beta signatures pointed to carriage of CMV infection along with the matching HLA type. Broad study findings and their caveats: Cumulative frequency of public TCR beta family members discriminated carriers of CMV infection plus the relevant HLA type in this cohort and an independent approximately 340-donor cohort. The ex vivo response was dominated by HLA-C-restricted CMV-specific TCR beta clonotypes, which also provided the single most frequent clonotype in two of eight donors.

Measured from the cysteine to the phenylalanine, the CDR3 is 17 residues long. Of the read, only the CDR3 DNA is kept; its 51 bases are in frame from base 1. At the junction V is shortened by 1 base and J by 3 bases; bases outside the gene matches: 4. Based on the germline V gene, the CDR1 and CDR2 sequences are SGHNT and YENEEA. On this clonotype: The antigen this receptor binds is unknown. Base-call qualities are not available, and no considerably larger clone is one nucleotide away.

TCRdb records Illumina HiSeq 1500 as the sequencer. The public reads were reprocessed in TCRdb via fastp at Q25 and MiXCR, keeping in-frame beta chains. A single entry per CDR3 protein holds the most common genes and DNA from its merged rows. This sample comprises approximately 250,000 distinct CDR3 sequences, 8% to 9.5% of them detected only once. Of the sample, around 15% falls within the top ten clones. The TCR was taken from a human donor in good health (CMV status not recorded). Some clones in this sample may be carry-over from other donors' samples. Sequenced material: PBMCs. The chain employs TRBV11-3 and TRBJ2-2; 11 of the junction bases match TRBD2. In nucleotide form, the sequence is TGTGCCAGCAGCTTAGCGACTAGCGGGGTAGACACCGGGGAGCTGTTTTTT. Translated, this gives CASSLATSGVDTGELFF.